This record concerns one T cell receptor beta chain sequence. The antigen is not known. Preparation of TCR beta libraries was done by quantitative 5'-RACE with molecular barcodes. TCRdb independently ran MiXCR on the 5' RACE reads; one entry per CDR3 protein. The sample lists a few hundred thousand distinct CDR3 sequences, about a sixth occurring once. This specimen belongs to a study of CD8 T cells in ankylosing spondylitis. The study's findings and limits: A subset of motif variants has previously been described in the synovial fluid and blood of reactive arthritis. The clones that were linked to disease were reported to be significantly enriched in matched synovial fluid samples from ankylosing spondylitis patients. A motif of eight highly homologous TCR beta variants was seen as apparently characteristic of ankylosing spondylitis blood. Those disease-linked clones were CD8+; they were also relatively rare in peripheral blood.

The V end was cut by 4 bases, the J end by 7 bases, with 17 bases between. Germline V gene sequence: CDR1 SGHTA, CDR2 FQGTGA. The CDR3 length is 16 residues. This TCR was sampled from a male donor with ankylosing spondylitis. This rearrangement joins TRBV7-3 to TRBJ1-6, with a tentative D call TRBD1 (5 bases). The sequenced sample consisted of blood, either unsorted or a sorted T cell fraction (not recorded which). CDR3 sequence: CASSSRGGTLNSPLHF. DNA for the CDR3: TGTGCCAGCAGCTCCCGCGGCGGGACGCTAAATTCACCCCTCCACTTT.